The clone carrying this T cell receptor beta chain occurred a few times. In preparing bulk TCR libraries, previously described methods and listed TCR primers were used. TCRdb ran MiXCR on the PCR reads and lists one entry per CDR3 protein. This table has a few hundred thousand distinct CDR3 sequences, around 23% appearing once. This sample is part of a study of molecular identifiers for immune sequencing clone quantification. CDR1 is SGHRS, CDR2 YFSETQ, per germline. V lost 4 bases and J lost 4; bases outside the gene matches: 18. The CDR3 is made up of 18 amino acids. The receptor was derived from a human donor in good health. Some libraries in this study had Jurkat cell RNA spiked in. This chain uses TRBV5-1 with TRBJ2-5, with 8 bases that match TRBD1. Input material: naive CD8+ T cells from blood, with Jurkat cell RNA spiked in. Stated subset: FACS-sorted CD8+CD4-CCR7+CD45RA+ naive T cells. This CDR3 is CASSITGGSHLTPETQYF. CDR3 nucleotides: TGCGCCAGCAGCATCACAGGGGGATCACACTTGACACCAGAGACCCAGTACTTC.